The text below deals with one T cell receptor (beta chain). The antigen remains unidentified. This entry is derived from a study of cytomegalovirus exposure and HLA in healthy donors. Turning to the study itself: Of fewer than 450 genotyped donors, 81% clustered with self-reported Caucasian donors. Study conclusions and caveats: Reportedly, a later analysis found an Asian-associated ancestry cluster had fewer N-insertions than the roughly 700-donor mean. TCR beta chains associated with HLA were, in a later analysis, more clonally expanded than equally common others. Cytomegalovirus association was assigned to about 150 TCR beta chains.

This CDR3 is built from 15 residues. V was pared by 1 base and J by 5 bases, with 6 bases of the junction left unmatched. Germline loops: CDR1 MDHEN, CDR2 SYDVKM. Researchers ran the PCR with 60 Vbeta and 13 Jbeta primers. Measured with immunoSEQ multiplex PCR; TCRdb has only the in-frame clones, and not every one. The data contain around 100,000 clones, 66% of them singletons. The sequenced material came from PBMCs. The TCR comes from a woman between 45 and 60 years old in good health and CMV-seronegative. The rearrangement joins TRBV28 to TRBJ2-5; 8 nucleotides agree with TRBD1. The CDR3 DNA reads TGTGCCAGCAGTTTATACGCAGGGGGCAGGGAGACCCAGTACTTC. As protein: CASSLYAGGRETQYF.